This T cell receptor beta chain originates from a study of blood T cell repertoires in COVID-19. The repertoire was sequenced with immunoSEQ multiplex PCR; TCRdb's copy has only in-frame clones and lacks some. The data show about 300,000 clones, 65% to 85% seen once. This clone was picked up one time. The CDR3 is 15 amino acids. V lost 1 base and J lost 6, with 15 bases in between. Germline CDR1 and CDR2: KGHSH and LQKENI. The J gene is TRBJ1-2, the V gene TRBV18; D is unresolved. This clonotype was obtained from a woman in her 50s with acute or convalescent COVID-19. The sample was peripheral blood. The CDR3 sequence: CASSPQRERNDGYTF. CDR3 DNA sequence: TGTGCCAGCTCACCACAGAGGGAACGGAATGATGGCTACACCTTC.